A single TCR beta chain is shown here with its context. Its antigen is as yet unknown. This CDR3 contains 12 residues. The V end was cut by 8 bases, the J end by 0 bases, with 8 bases between. Germline CDR1 MGHDK, CDR2 SYGVNS. Sequencing used immunoSEQ multiplex PCR; TCRdb keeps in-frame clones, though not all of them. The table includes more than 300,000 clones, around four fifths detected once. The data stem from a study of cytotoxic CD8 clonotypes in ibrutinib-treated CLL. Study at large: Patient counts were some 11 relapsed/refractory, 15 treatment-naive and 17 to 18 IGHV unmutated. Treatment had run for a median roughly 12 months, range 6 to 36, when response samples were taken. General study points: Clonality went up at the time of ibrutinib response, stayed stable in sustained remission, and later dropped back toward its baseline level at progression.

The chain recombines TRBV25-1 with TRBJ2-7; D remains unclear. Source: PBMCs, taken before ibrutinib treatment. This TCR was recovered from a human donor with chronic lymphocytic leukemia. CDR3 bases: TGTGCCAGCTCAAGATACTCCTACGAGCAGTACTTC. Translating gives CASSRYSYEQYF.